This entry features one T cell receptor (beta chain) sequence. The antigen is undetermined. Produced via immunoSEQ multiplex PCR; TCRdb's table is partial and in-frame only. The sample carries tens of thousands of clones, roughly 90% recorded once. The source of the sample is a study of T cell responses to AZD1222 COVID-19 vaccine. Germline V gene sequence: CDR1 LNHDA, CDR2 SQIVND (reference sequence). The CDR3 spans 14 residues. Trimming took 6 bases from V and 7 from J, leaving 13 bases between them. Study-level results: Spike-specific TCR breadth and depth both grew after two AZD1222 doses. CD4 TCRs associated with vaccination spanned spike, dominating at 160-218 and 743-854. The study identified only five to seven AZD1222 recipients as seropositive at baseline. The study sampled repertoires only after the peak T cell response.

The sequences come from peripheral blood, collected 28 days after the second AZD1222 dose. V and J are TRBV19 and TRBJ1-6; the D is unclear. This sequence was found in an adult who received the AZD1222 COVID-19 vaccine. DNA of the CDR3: TGTGCCAGTAGGCCCGTTTTGGGGAATTCACCCCTCCACTTT. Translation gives CASRPVLGNSPLHF.